This TCR beta chain was found in a study of T cell repertoires in cytomegalovirus infection. Across the study: Recently identified HLA-C-restricted CMV epitopes were among the peptides used. In public TCR beta signatures, there were indications of both CMV infection and matching HLA type. Study findings and constraints: The ex vivo response was dominated by HLA-C-restricted CMV-specific TCR beta clonotypes. Cumulative frequency (of public TCR beta family members) identified carriers of CMV plus the relevant HLA.

V trimming: 1 base; J trimming: 0 bases; junction bases outside the gene matches: 3. The germline gives CDR1 SGHAT, CDR2 FQDESV (reference sequence). This CDR3 region has 17 residues. TCRdb reanalysed the reads using MiXCR and keeps one entry per CDR3 protein. Of 340,000 or so distinct CDR3 sequences listed, around a quarter are singletons. As concerns this clonotype: The antigen remains undetermined. This could be a read error, since a much larger clone is one nucleotide away.

This sequence originates from a human donor in good health (CMV status not recorded). Some clones in this sample may be carry-over from other donors' samples. V is TRBV11-1 and J is TRBJ2-1; 10 nucleotides match TRBD2. Sequenced here: cultured PBMCs, sampled from culture after CMV antigen stimulation. As DNA, the CDR3 is TGTGCCAGCAGCTTAGTGGCTAGCGGGAGCTCCTACAATGAGCAGTTCTTC. Translating gives CASSLVASGSSYNEQFF.